The rows below give T cell receptor beta chains drawn from one sample of a study of T cell responses to AZD1222 COVID-19 vaccine. Clones were sequenced by immunoSEQ multiplex PCR, and TCRdb holds only the in-frame ones, with some missing. Of about 160,000 clones in the sample, 75% to 95% were seen once. The starting material was peripheral blood, obtained on day 0 of AZD1222 vaccination. The receptors were sampled from an adult in good health. Each CDR3 is given with its conserved first and last residue.

j_call	v_call	cdr3_aa
TRBJ1-1	TRBV7-2	CASSLDGGLNTEAFF
TRBJ2-2	TRBV7-6	CASTPYGWELFF
TRBJ1-1	TRBV18	CASSPPVATEAFF
TRBJ2-3	TRBV7-9	CASSPNLAGDTVQYF
TRBJ1-2	TRBV14	CASSPVVSEYGYTF
TRBJ1-1	TRBV6-5	CASRPTGFTEAFF
TRBJ2-1	TRBV28	CASSFPLTGGEFF
TRBJ1-1	TRBV9	CASSVEVQGEAFF
TRBJ2-7	TRBV21-1	CASSSSGPLTRF
TRBJ1-4	TRBV6-5	CASSYEGRSEKLFF
TRBJ1-3	TRBV9	CASSPGGSSGNTIYF
TRBJ1-2	TRBV19	CASSILTAVYGYTF
TRBJ2-7	TRBV24-1	CATSEGGLREQYF
TRBJ2-1	TRBV10-2	CASSDGLAGFRVF
TRBJ1-1	TRBV15	CATSTEGRETEAFF
TRBJ2-1	TRBV7-9	CASSLGGPGQFF
TRBJ1-6	TRBV6-5	CASSLDRNNSPLHF
TRBJ1-2	TRBV7-9	CASSLRALTEGYTF
TRBJ2-7	TRBV19	CASSKVATVGYEQYF
TRBJ2-2	TRBV10-1	CASSANPGTGNSELFF
TRBJ1-3	TRBV7-2	CASSLFLDLSDSGNTIYF
TRBJ2-1	TRBV7-9	CASSLGPTPQQFF
TRBJ2-5	TRBV7-6	CASSVRSSRAETQYF
TRBJ1-2	TRBV12-3/TRBV12-4	CASSLQGNYGYTF
TRBJ1-2	TRBV28	CASSSGQGVYGYTF
TRBJ1-1	TRBV28	CASSLRGTEAFF
TRBJ1-2	TRBV19	CASSAQGAGGYTF
TRBJ1-4	TRBV19	CASTPRGGKGRNEKLFF
TRBJ2-2	TRBV6-1	CASSESLRWSGELFF
TRBJ2-1	TRBV2	CASSERVPGRSQFF
TRBJ2-3	TRBV9	CASSVESGGAYDTQYF
TRBJ2-7	TRBV3-1/TRBV3-2	CASSQRGPGQRAYEQYF
TRBJ2-1	TRBV5-6	CASSFISGGPSSYNEQFF
TRBJ2-2	TRBV12-5	CASGLVKDTGELFF
TRBJ1-1	TRBV7-2	CASSLEPRTEAFF
TRBJ1-3	TRBV11-3	CASSLEDSGNTIYF
TRBJ1-3	TRBV12-3/TRBV12-4	CASSWTGNTIYF
TRBJ2-7	TRBV7-3	CASSPTGVGEQYF
TRBJ2-1	TRBV7-9	CASSLVAGGLNEQFF
TRBJ1-2	TRBV7-9	CASSPRQGPYGYTF